The text below deals with one T cell receptor (beta chain). The clone's antigen remains unknown. No per-base quality is available; no much larger clone lies one base away. High-throughput TCR beta sequencing profiled peripheral blood CD8+ and CD4+ T cells from healthy donors, Susac syndrome patients and multiple sclerosis patients. Susac syndrome patients met recently defined diagnostic criteria for definite or probable disease. Bulk CD8+ and CD4+ T cells were purified by magnetic negative isolation, whereas CD8+ TEMRA cells were enriched by FACS. Blood was collected in EDTA tubes and processed within 24 hours, with PBMCs isolated through density gradient centrifugation. PBMCs intended for TCR sequencing were frozen in liquid nitrogen and were later thawed in a 37 degrees C water bath. Purity of sorted or isolated CD4+, CD8+ and CD8+ TEMRA cells was at least 90%. According to the germline V gene, CDR1 reads SGDLS and CDR2 reads YYNGEE. Spanning cysteine to phenylalanine, the CDR3 consists of 14 amino acids. Only the CDR3 region is kept as DNA, spanning 42 bases read in frame from base 1. V is cut by 0 bases and J by 4 bases, and the space between the germline ends is 8 bases.

The data derive from a study of CD8 T cells in Susac syndrome (dated by TCRdb to the late 2010s). Study-wide context: Of the Susac syndrome patients who were sequenced, five or six had clinically active disease and roughly eight were in clinical remission. At the time of blood withdrawal, Susac syndrome patients were either therapy-naive, taking corticosteroids (with some also receiving IVIg), or on IVIg alone. Repertoire sequencing was used to test whether CD8+ T cell activation and differentiation in Susac syndrome was antigen driven. The paper's findings and limits, for the study overall: The number of individuals in the TCR sequencing and HLA analysis was recognized as being relatively small. In the CD4+ T cell repertoire of Susac syndrome patients, clonal expansion was not detected.

RNA was extracted using the RNeasy kit, and about 0.5 to 1 microgram was reverse transcribed with random hexamers. The immunoSEQ multiplex PCR assay, which covers 54 Vbeta and 13 Jbeta segments, was used to amplify TCR beta CDR3 regions. To correct PCR amplification bias, a synthetic template baseline was used for both primer optimization and computational correction. On the authors' methods: Reads were annotated to V, D and J genes according to IMGT and were analyzed with immunoSEQ Analyzer, with only productive sequences retained. Clonality was computed as one minus Shannon entropy normalized by log2 of the number of productive unique sequences. Public and private clones were assessed among the 100 most prevalent clones of each patient and control. A clone was defined as Susac-specific if it was absent from the healthy and MS cohorts, from some 980 published viral clones and from other ImmuneACCESS disease sequences. The raw public reads went through TCRdb reprocessing: fastp at Q25, MiXCR clone calling, in-frame beta chains kept. For every CDR3 protein sequence, its rows merge into one entry that carries the most common genes and DNA. The authors' filters were not applied to this entry. This sample holds about 240,000 distinct CDR3 sequences; about 96% were observed only once. The top ten constitute 0.08% to 0.11% of the sample.

Sequenced material: CD4+ T cells from PBMCs. This clonotype was obtained from a human donor with Susac syndrome. The rearrangement joined TRBV9 to TRBJ1-5; a tentative D match to TRBD1 spans 5 bases. The CDR3 protein sequence reads: CASSVGQFNQPQHF. The sequence in DNA is TGTGCCAGCAGCGTAGGACAGTTTAATCAGCCCCAGCATTTT.